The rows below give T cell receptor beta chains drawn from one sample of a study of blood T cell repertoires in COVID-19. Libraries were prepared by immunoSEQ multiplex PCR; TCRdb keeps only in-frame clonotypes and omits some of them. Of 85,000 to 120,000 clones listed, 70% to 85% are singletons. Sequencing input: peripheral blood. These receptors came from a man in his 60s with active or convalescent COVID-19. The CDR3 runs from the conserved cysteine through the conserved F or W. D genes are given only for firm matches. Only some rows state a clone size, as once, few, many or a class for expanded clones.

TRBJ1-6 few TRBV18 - TGTGCCAGCTCACCACAACAGGAGCGGGCCCTCCACTTT CASSPQQERALHF
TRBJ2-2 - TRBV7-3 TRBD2 TGTGCCAGCAGCTCCCGGGGGGCGAACACCGGGGAGCTGTTTTTT CASSSRGANTGELFF
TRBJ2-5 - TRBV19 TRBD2 TGTGCCAGTAGTATAGGAGGACTAGCGGGAGAAGAGACCCAGTACTTC CASSIGGLAGEETQYF
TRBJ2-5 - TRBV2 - TGTGCCAGCAGTGAAAAGGGGTCCGGAAGAACCCAGTACTTC CASSEKGSGRTQYF
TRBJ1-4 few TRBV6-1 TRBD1 TGTGCCAGCAGTGAAAAGGGGGCCCTTGAAAAACTGTTTTTT CASSEKGALEKLFF
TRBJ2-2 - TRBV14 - TGTGCCAGCAGGGGGGGTTGGAGCCTGAACACCGGGGAGCTGTTTTTT CASRGGWSLNTGELFF
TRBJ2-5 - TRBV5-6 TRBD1 TGTGCCAGCAGCGGAAGGGGGCTCGGGCAAGAGACCCAGTACTTC CASSGRGLGQETQYF
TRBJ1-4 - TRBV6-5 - TGTGCCAGCAGTCTCCCAGGGATAGTTGAAAAACTGTTTTTT CASSLPGIVEKLFF
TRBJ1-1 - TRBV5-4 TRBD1 TGTGCCAGCAGCTCAAAACTCGGGACAGGGGGAAGAAAGGGTGAAGCTTTCTTT CASSSKLGTGGRKGEAFF
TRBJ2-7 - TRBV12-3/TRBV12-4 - TGTGCCAGCAGCTCGGACATTTACGAGCAGTACTTC CASSSDIYEQYF
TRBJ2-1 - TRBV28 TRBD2 TGTGCCAGCAGTCCGCTCGTACAGCGGGAGCTACGCAATGAGCAGTTCTTC CASSPLVQRELRNEQFF
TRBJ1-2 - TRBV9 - TGTGCCAGCAGCGTTTCCGGCGGGAACTATGGCTACACCTTC CASSVSGGNYGYTF
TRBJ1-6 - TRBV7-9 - TGTGCCAGCAGCTTAGGCGATTCACCCCTCCACTTT CASSLGDSPLHF
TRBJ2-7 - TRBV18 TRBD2 TGTGCCAGCTCAGCGACTAGCGGGAGTGTCCACGAGCAGTACTTC CASSATSGSVHEQYF
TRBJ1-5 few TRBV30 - TGTGCCTGGAGTCAGGGATTCAATCAGCCCCAGCATTTT CAWSQGFNQPQHF
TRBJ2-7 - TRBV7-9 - TGTGCCAGCAGCTTAGTTCAGAGGACAGCTGTTCTCTGGGGGGAGCAGTACTTC CASSLVQRTAVLWGEQYF
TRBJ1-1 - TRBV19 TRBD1 TGTGCCACCCTTCAACGGGACAGGGGGCGGATTGAAGCTTTCTTT CATLQRDRGRIEAFF
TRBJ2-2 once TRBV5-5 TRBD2 TGTGCCAGCAGCCAGAGGGGAGCGGGAGGGGCCGGGGAGCTGTTTTTT CASSQRGAGGAGELFF
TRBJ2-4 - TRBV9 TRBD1 TGTGCCAGCAGCGTCCGGGACAGGGAAAACATTCAGTACTTC CASSVRDRENIQYF
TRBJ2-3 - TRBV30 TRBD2 TGTGCCTGGAGGGGAGGGATCAGCACAGATACGCAGTATTTT CAWRGGISTDTQYF
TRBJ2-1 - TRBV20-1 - TGCAGTGCTAGTGGCGGTGCGGGGAGCTCCTACAATGAGCAGTTCTTC CSASGGAGSSYNEQFF
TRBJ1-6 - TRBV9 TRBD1 TGTGCCAGCAGCAGTCAGGACAGGGCGAATAATTCACCCCTCCACTTT CASSSQDRANNSPLHF
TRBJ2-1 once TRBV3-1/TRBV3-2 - TGTGCCAGCAGCCAAGGCCTAGCCCACAATGAGCAGTTCTTC CASSQGLAHNEQFF
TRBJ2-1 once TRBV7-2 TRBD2 TGTGCCAGCAGCTTATCACTAGCGGGAGGCCGCTCCTACAATGAGCAGTTCTTC CASSLSLAGGRSYNEQFF
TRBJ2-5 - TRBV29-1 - TGCAGCGTTGGGGGCAGGGCAGGGACCCAGTACTTC CSVGGRAGTQYF
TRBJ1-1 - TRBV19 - TGTGCCAGTAGTATAGGTCAGGTGAACACTGAAGCTTTCTTT CASSIGQVNTEAFF
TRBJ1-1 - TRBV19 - TGTGCCAGTAGCCCCGGGGTAAACACTGAAGCTTTCTTT CASSPGVNTEAFF
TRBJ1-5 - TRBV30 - TGTGCCTGGAGTACAGGGAGGGATCAGCCCCAGCATTTT CAWSTGRDQPQHF
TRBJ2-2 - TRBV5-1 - TGCGCCAGCAGTAGACAGAACACCGGGGAGCTGTTTTTT CASSRQNTGELFF
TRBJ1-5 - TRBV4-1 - TGCGCCAGCAGCCAAGCTATTGGGGGGAATCAGCCCCAGCATTTT CASSQAIGGNQPQHF
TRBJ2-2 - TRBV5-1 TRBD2 TGCGCCAGCAGCTTGGGTAGCGGGAGGAGGTCCGGGGAGCTGTTTTTT CASSLGSGRRSGELFF
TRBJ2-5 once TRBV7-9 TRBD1 TGTGCCAGCAGCTTCGGGGACAGGAGCCGCCAAGAGACCCAGTACTTC CASSFGDRSRQETQYF
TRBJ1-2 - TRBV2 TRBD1 TGTGCCAGCAGCCCGGGACAGCCCATGGATGGCTACACCTTC CASSPGQPMDGYTF
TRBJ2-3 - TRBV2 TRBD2 TGTGCCAGCCTACGGCGGGAGGGCCGGACAGATACGCAGTATTTT CASLRREGRTDTQYF
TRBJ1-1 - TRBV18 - TGTGCCAGCTCACCTCCGGGGGTTACTACTGAAGCTTTCTTT CASSPPGVTTEAFF
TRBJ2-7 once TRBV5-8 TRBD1 TGTGCCAGCAGCTTGGAGGCGACAGGGGGCCACGAGCAGTACTTC CASSLEATGGHEQYF
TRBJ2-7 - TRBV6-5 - TGTGCCAGCCTCTCTTCCATGAGGGGGTACGAGCAGTACTTC CASLSSMRGYEQYF
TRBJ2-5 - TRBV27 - TGTGCCAGCAGCCGCCAGCCGGGAGTGGGGGAGACCCAGTACTTC CASSRQPGVGETQYF
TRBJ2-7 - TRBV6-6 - TGTGCCAGCAGTCCCGGGACACCATCTATTCGCGAGCAGTACTTC CASSPGTPSIREQYF
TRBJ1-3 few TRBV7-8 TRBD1 TGTGCCAGCAGCTTAAGTCCAGGGACAGCTGGAAACACCATATATTTT CASSLSPGTAGNTIYF
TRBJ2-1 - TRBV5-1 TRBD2 TGCGCCAGCAGCTTAGAGAATAGCGGGAGCAATGAGCAGTTCTTC CASSLENSGSNEQFF
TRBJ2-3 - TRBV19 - TGTGCCAGTAGTATAGTCACGGGAGGCACAGATACGCAGTATTTT CASSIVTGGTDTQYF
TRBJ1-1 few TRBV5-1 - TGCGCCAGCAGCTTCCCGGGACAACCGAACACTGAAGCTTTCTTT CASSFPGQPNTEAFF
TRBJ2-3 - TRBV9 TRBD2 TGTGCCAGCAACGCGGGAGGACATACCACAGATACGCAGTATTTT CASNAGGHTTDTQYF
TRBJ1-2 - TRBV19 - TGTGCCAGTAGTATAACAGGCTACTATGGCTACACCTTC CASSITGYYGYTF
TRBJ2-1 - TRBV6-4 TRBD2 TGTGCCAGCAGTGAGGGAGGGAGCCATGAGCAGTTCTTC CASSEGGSHEQFF
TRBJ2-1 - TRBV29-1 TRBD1 TGCAGCTCAAACTCCGGGACAGGGGTCTACAATGAGCAGTTCTTC CSSNSGTGVYNEQFF
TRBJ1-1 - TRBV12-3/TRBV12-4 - TGTGCCAGCAGTTCTAGCCCTGAAGCTTTCTTT CASSSSPEAFF
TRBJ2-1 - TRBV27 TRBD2 TGTGCCAGCGGGCTAGCGGGGCGTTACAATGAGCAGTTCTTC CASGLAGRYNEQFF
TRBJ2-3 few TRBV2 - TGTGCCAGCGATGGGGGCGCGAGTGGCTCCACAGATACGCAGTATTTT CASDGGASGSTDTQYF
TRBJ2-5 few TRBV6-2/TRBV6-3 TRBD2 TGTGCCAGCAGTAGTAGTTGGGGACTAGCTGAGACCCAGTACTTC CASSSSWGLAETQYF
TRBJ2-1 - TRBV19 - TGTGCCAGCAGACAAGAGGACAGGCGGGGCAATGAGCAGTTCTTC CASRQEDRRGNEQFF
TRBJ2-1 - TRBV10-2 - TGCGCCAGCAGTGATCAGGGGGGTTTAGACAATGAGCAGTTCTTC CASSDQGGLDNEQFF
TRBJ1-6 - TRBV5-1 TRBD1 TGCGCCAGCAGCATAGACAGGGGCGTTAATTCACCCCTCCACTTT CASSIDRGVNSPLHF
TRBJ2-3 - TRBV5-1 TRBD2 TGCGCCAGCAGCTCAACTACTAGCGTCGCCATCATTTTT CASSSTTSVAIIF
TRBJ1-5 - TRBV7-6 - TGTGCCAGCAGCTTAGCCCACAATCAGCCCCAGCATTTT CASSLAHNQPQHF
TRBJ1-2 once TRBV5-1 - TGCGCCAGCAGCCCGGTGGGGGGAGGCTATGGCTACACCTTC CASSPVGGGYGYTF
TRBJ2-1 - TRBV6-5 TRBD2 TGTGCCAGCAGTTACTCGGCGGGAGGCGGGGTCAATGAGCAGTTCTTC CASSYSAGGGVNEQFF
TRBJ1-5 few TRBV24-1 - TGTGCCACCAGTGACCAGACAGAGTTCAAGCCCCAGCATTTT CATSDQTEFKPQHF